Below, 16 T cell receptor beta chains from the same sample are listed, as sequenced in a study of CD8+CD57+ T cells in acquired aplastic anemia. Genomic DNA was employed as the template in profiling TCR beta VDJ and CDR3. MiXCR, applied by TCRdb to the reads, yields one record per CDR3 protein. The sample carries about 180,000 distinct CDR3 sequences, under 55% recorded once. Material for sequencing was sorted CD4+, CD8+, or CD8+CD57+ T cells (not recorded which) from PBMCs. Every receptor here comes from a human donor in good health.

This clonotype was detected many times. This rearrangement joins TRBV5-1 to TRBJ1-1; 12 bases map to TRBD1. The germline V gene has CDR1 SGHRS and CDR2 YFSETQ. The ends lost 4 bases at V and 1 base at J; junction bases unmatched: 11. This CDR3 region has 18 residues. The CDR3 region is CASSLLPGQGAKNTEAFF. The CDR3 DNA is TGCGCCAGCAGCCTCCTACCGGGACAGGGGGCGAAGAACACTGAAGCTTTCTTT.

This clonotype came up many times. This rearrangement joins TRBV7-2 to TRBJ2-1; D assignment may be TRBD1 or TRBD2 (6 bases each). The V end was cut by 3 bases, the J end by 10 bases, with 13 bases between. The CDR3 is 13 amino acids. Germline values: CDR1 SGHTA, CDR2 FQGNSA. The CDR3 reads CASSFNREVEQFF. As DNA, the CDR3 is TGTGCCAGCAGCTTCAACAGGGAGGTGGAGCAGTTCTTC. The full variable domain, completed using reference TRBV7-2 and TRBJ2-1, is GAGVSQSPSNKVTEKGKDVELRCDPISGHTALYWYRQSLGQGLEFLIYFQGNSAPDKSGLPSDRFSAERTGGSVSTLTIQRTQQEDSAVYLCASSFNREVEQFFGPGTRLTVL.

This clonotype was detected many times. The chain couples TRBV19 to TRBJ2-5, with 7 bases fitting TRBD1. Per germline, CDR1 LNHDA and CDR2 SQIVND (reference sequence). The CDR3 has 14 amino acids. With 5 bases clipped from V and 5 bases from J, the junction kept 8 bases outside the gene matches. DNA for the CDR3: TGTGCCAGTAGTCCGGGACAGCCCGGGGAGACCCAGTACTTC. Its translation is CASSPGQPGETQYF.

The chain links TRBV5-4 to TRBJ1-2; D is uncertain. This CDR3 region has 12 residues. Germline CDR1 reads SGHNT; CDR2 reads YYREEE (reference sequence). V lost 4 bases, J lost 8 bases, and 12 bases lay in between. CDR3 sequence: CASSQTGNGYTF. As DNA, the CDR3 is TGTGCCAGCAGCCAAACTGGGAACGGCTACACCTTC.

This clonotype showed up many times. This rearrangement joins TRBV12-3 or TRBV12-4 to TRBJ1-5; D might be TRBD1 (5 bases). With 1 base removed from V and 6 bases from J, the gap between germline ends came to 13 bases. The CDR3 has 15 residues. This CDR3 reads CASSLGGGSGQPQHF. The DNA for the CDR3 is TGTGCCAGCAGTTTAGGCGGGGGATCAGGTCAGCCCCAGCATTTT.

This clonotype was recorded at least ten times. The CDR3 DNA follows: TGCGCCAGCAGCTTGATGCAGGCCTCCTACGAGCAGTACTTC. As protein: CASSLMQASYEQYF. The J gene is TRBJ2-7, the V gene TRBV5-1; D is unclear. With 1 base removed from V and 0 bases from J, the gap between germline ends came to 8 bases. Germline-derived CDR1 and CDR2 are SGHRS and YFSETQ. The CDR3 consists of 14 residues.

The chain combines TRBV4-2 with TRBJ2-6; 8 positions agree with TRBD1. CDR3 length: 17 amino acids. After removal of 5 bases from V and 2 bases from J, the junction contained 8 bases not matched to a gene. Looked up from germline, CDR1 is LGHNA and CDR2 is YNFKEQ. CDR3 amino acids: CASSTGQGIPGANVLTF. Here the CDR3 DNA reads TGTGCCAGCAGCACAGGACAGGGAATCCCTGGGGCCAACGTCCTGACTTTC.

This clonotype occurred a few times. A much larger clone lies one base from this, so it may be a read error. This chain uses TRBV19 with TRBJ1-5; D call uncertain. The V end was cut by 1 base, the J end by 5 bases, with 15 bases between. Germline CDR1 reads LNHDA; CDR2 reads SQIVND (reference sequence). The CDR3 extends over 16 amino acids. The CDR3 region has the DNA TGTGCCAGTAGTATAGTCCCCCAGTGTAAGCATCAGCCCCAGCATTTT. This sequence encodes CASSIVPQCKHQPQHF.

The chain links TRBV5-6 to TRBJ2-5; D not certain. Per germline, CDR1 SGHDT and CDR2 YYEEEE. The V end was cut by 0 bases, the J end by 3 bases, with 9 bases between. This CDR3 region has 14 residues. The CDR3 bases are TGTGCCAGCAGCTTGGTCTCCAGCGAAGAGACCCAGTACTTC. This translates into CASSLVSSEETQYF.

This clonotype was seen a few times. The chain combines TRBV11-2 with TRBJ2-3; 9 bases map to TRBD1. Trimming removed 5 bases from V and 2 bases from J; junction bases left unmatched: 8. The CDR3 is 16 residues long. In germline, CDR1 is SGHAT, CDR2 FQNNGV. The CDR3 coding sequence is TGTGCCAGCAGCCCCGGACAGGGGCCCTCCACAGATACGCAGTATTTT. Amino acids: CASSPGQGPSTDTQYF.

The V call is TRBV7-3, the J call TRBJ1-2; 7 nucleotides match TRBD1. This CDR3 contains 17 residues. The trim removed 5 bases at V and 7 bases at J, leaving 19 bases unmatched. Germline CDR1 SGHTA, CDR2 FQGTGA. This CDR3 reads CASSLRDSRNVFSGYTF. Here the CDR3 DNA reads TGTGCCAGCAGCCTTAGGGACAGTCGGAACGTTTTTAGTGGCTACACCTTC. Based on the CDR3 plus reference TRBV7-3 and TRBJ1-2, the full variable domain is GAGVSQTPSNKVTEKGKYVELRCDPISGHTALYWYRQSLGQGPEFLIYFQGTGAADDSGLPNDRFFAVRPEGSVSTLKIQRTERGDSAVYLCASSLRDSRNVFSGYTFGSGTRLTVV.

This chain joins TRBV2 and TRBJ1-4; TRBD1 agrees at 8 bases. Germline values: CDR1 SNHLY, CDR2 FYNNEI. The CDR3 is 15 residues long. V gave up 4 bases and J gave up 7 bases; unmatched junction bases: 8. CDR3 amino acids: CASSARTGPREKLFF. The DNA for the CDR3 is TGTGCCAGCAGTGCCCGGACAGGGCCTCGTGAAAAACTGTTTTTT.

The chain combines TRBV7-2 with TRBJ1-5; D gene uncertain. The CDR3 has 13 amino acids. Germline V gives CDR1 SGHTA, CDR2 FQGNSA. V was pared by 0 bases and J by 3 bases, with 3 bases between. In DNA form, the CDR3 reads TGTGCCAGCAGCTTAGCCTACAATCAGCCCCAGCATTTT. Translating it yields CASSLAYNQPQHF. The full variable domain, with the rest looked up from reference TRBV7-2 and TRBJ1-5, is GAGVSQSPSNKVTEKGKDVELRCDPISGHTALYWYRQSLGQGLEFLIYFQGNSAPDKSGLPSDRFSAERTGGSVSTLTIQRTQQEDSAVYLCASSLAYNQPQHFGDGTRLSIL.

The chain is built from TRBV29-1 and TRBJ2-2; the match to TRBD1 covers 8 bases. In germline, CDR1 is SQVTM, CDR2 ANQGSEA. This CDR3 region has 14 residues. The V segment lost 4 bases and the J segment 6 bases; nucleotides outside the gene matches: 7. CDR3 sequence reads: CSVVTGGFAGELFF. In nucleotides, the CDR3 is TGCAGCGTTGTCACAGGGGGGTTTGCCGGGGAGCTGTTTTTT.

This clonotype was detected many times. The chain uses TRBV19 and TRBJ1-1, with no clear D. Germline values: CDR1 LNHDA, CDR2 SQIVND (reference sequence). CDR3 length equals 14 residues. V lost 4 bases and J lost 2, with 11 bases in between. CDR3 sequence: CASSRSVDNTEAFF. CDR3 DNA: TGTGCCAGTAGTAGATCAGTAGATAACACTGAAGCTTTCTTT. The full variable domain, rest sourced from reference TRBV19 and TRBJ1-1, is DGGITQSPKYLFRKEGQNVTLSCEQNLNHDAMYWYRQDPGQGLRLIYYSQIVNDFQKGDIAEGYSVSREKKESFPLTVTSAQKNPTAFYLCASSRSVDNTEAFFGQGTRLTVV.

The V call is TRBV2, the J call TRBJ1-6, with D unresolved. The CDR3 is made up of 13 amino acids. Per germline, CDR1 SNHLY and CDR2 FYNNEI. Trimming pared 7 bases from V and 6 bases from J, leaving 10 bases between. CDR3 in amino acids: CASTRFLNSPLHF. For the CDR3, the DNA is TGTGCCAGCACGAGGTTCCTTAATTCACCCCTCCACTTT.